This is a list of T cell receptor beta chains from one sample in a study of T-cell memory formation after mild COVID-19. MiXCR was run by TCRdb on the 5' RACE reads, yielding one entry per CDR3 protein. The table has under 300,000 distinct CDR3 sequences, 18% seen once; the top ten hold around 23%. The sequenced material came from PBMCs or a T cell subset sorted from them (not recorded which). The origin of the receptors is a man aged 18 to 29 who had mild COVID-19 (a few samples of this study predate the infection). Cell type and time point are not known. CDR3s leave out the opening cysteine and the closing phenylalanine or tryptophan. The D gene is left open where the match is weak.

>NA|TRBJ2-3|TRBV12-3/TRBV12-4
ASSLSISLPGTDTQY
>NA|TRBJ1-1|TRBV5-5
ASSLQPLTEAF
>NA|TRBJ1-5|TRBV18
ASSPGQEQPQH
>TRBD1|TRBJ2-1|TRBV6-5
ASNLPGQPYNEQF
>TRBD2|TRBJ2-1|TRBV5-1
ASSRQTSGGADEQF
>TRBD2|TRBJ2-3|TRBV5-1
ASSSGLADSDTQY
>TRBD2|TRBJ2-3|TRBV13
ASSSAYRTSADTQY
>NA|TRBJ1-3|TRBV5-1
ASSLVSGIAGNTIY
>TRBD1|TRBJ1-2|TRBV14
ASRQGLGYT
>NA|TRBJ2-1|TRBV29-1
SVRDVAEQF
>TRBD2|TRBJ2-3|TRBV9
ASSLTSGVTDTQY
>TRBD2|TRBJ2-3|TRBV10-3
AISHSGGAPDTQY
>TRBD2|TRBJ2-1|TRBV7-8
AIPGGGDSYNEQF
>NA|TRBJ2-5|TRBV25-1
ASSELEAETQY
>TRBD2|TRBJ2-3|TRBV7-8
ASSLALALAGLSTDTQY
>TRBD2|TRBJ2-2|TRBV12-3/TRBV12-4
ASSFMKAGGPGTGELF
>NA|TRBJ2-1|TRBV7-6
ASSLEARGLYNEQF
>TRBD1|TRBJ1-1|TRBV5-6
ASSLGTGIFTEAF
>TRBD2|TRBJ2-3|TRBV10-3
AISLRDPGGDTQY
>NA|TRBJ2-2|TRBV27
ASSPEKAGELF
>TRBD1|TRBJ1-5|TRBV28
ASSSTPGGGNQPQH
>NA|TRBJ2-3|TRBV14
ASSQDSGLVTDTQY
>TRBD1|TRBJ1-2|TRBV12-3/TRBV12-4
ASSRDREGGYGYT
>NA|TRBJ2-1|TRBV5-1
ASSLGVPEQF
>NA|TRBJ2-3|TRBV7-9
ASSSPGTPPGGSLADTQY
>NA|TRBJ2-3|TRBV2
ASSEGVYPRDTQY